The T cell receptor beta chain under discussion was sequenced for a study of blood T cell repertoires in COVID-19. Study-wide context: Samples representing acute and convalescent COVID-19 were sourced from the United States, Italy and Spain. Sample material is recorded as cDNA or gDNA derived from T cells, B-cell-depleted T cells, or PBMCs.

As processed by the authors: Amplification of reference gene primers was used by the study to estimate nucleated cell counts. The assay was immunoSEQ multiplex PCR, and TCRdb's table has in-frame clones only and misses some. D and trimming come from the DNA, and the V and J calls and clone size come from that table. The sample holds approximately 81,000 clones, roughly 91% seen once. The CDR3 loop spans 13 amino acids. Germline CDR1 is SNHLY and CDR2 is FYNNEI. V lost 7 bases and J 1 base, leaving 8 bases between the germline ends. The receptor's source is a woman aged 45 to 65 in a cohort sampled during active COVID-19. Sequenced material: peripheral blood. The chain uses TRBV2 and TRBJ1-5; possibly TRBD1 for D (6 bases). CDR3 bases: TGTGCCAGCACTGGACAGAGCAATCAGCCCCAGCATTTT. Its translation is CASTGQSNQPQHF.